Listed below are T cell receptor beta chains from one sample, sequenced in a study of radiotherapy plus CTLA-4 blockade in lung cancer. Here immunoSEQ multiplex PCR was the method, and the copy in TCRdb shows in-frame clones only, minus some. The sample lists tens of thousands of clones; around three quarters were seen once. The sequenced sample was peripheral blood, obtained from a patient treated with radiotherapy plus ipilimumab. These receptors all come from a human donor with non-small cell lung cancer who had a complete response to radiotherapy plus ipilimumab. Both conserved end residues are part of each CDR3. The order of the fields is D gene, J gene, clone size, V gene, CDR3 protein, CDR3 DNA. The D gene is left open where the match is weak. A row's size may be missing; if present it is once, few, many or a size class.

>-|TRBJ2-1|-|TRBV18
CASSPPALAGGNEQFF
TGTGCCAGCTCACCACCGGCTCTAGCTGGGGGAAATGAGCAGTTCTTC
>-|TRBJ1-6|-|TRBV9
CASSRTPYNSPLHF
TGTGCCAGCAGCCGGACCCCATATAATTCACCCCTCCACTTT
>-|TRBJ1-4|-|TRBV19
CASRPSLTPSLFF
TGTGCCAGTAGACCCTCGCTCACTCCTAGTCTGTTTTTT
>-|TRBJ2-1|-|TRBV6-6
CASSYPGYNEQFF
TGTGCCAGCAGTTACCCAGGTTACAATGAGCAGTTCTTC
>-|TRBJ1-5|-|TRBV11-2
CASSPERGDQPQHF
TGTGCCAGCAGCCCGGAGAGGGGGGATCAGCCCCAGCATTTT
>-|TRBJ2-2|-|TRBV18
CASSGLNTGELFF
TGTGCCAGCTCAGGACTTAACACCGGGGAGCTGTTTTTT
>-|TRBJ2-2|-|TRBV9
CASSARGPANTGELFF
TGTGCCAGCAGCGCCCGAGGCCCCGCGAACACCGGGGAGCTGTTTTTT
>-|TRBJ2-1|-|TRBV11-2
CASSLGGIASSYNEQFF
TGTGCCAGCAGCTTAGGAGGGATAGCGAGCTCCTACAATGAGCAGTTCTTC
>-|TRBJ2-7|few|TRBV6-6
CASSYTYEQYF
TGTGCCAGCAGTTATACTTACGAGCAGTACTTC
>-|TRBJ1-2|-|TRBV10-3
CAISPNDPNYGYTF
TGTGCCATCAGTCCCAACGATCCTAACTATGGCTACACCTTC
>TRBD1|TRBJ1-5|medium-sized|TRBV4-1
CASSPGTGAHQPQHF
TGCGCCAGCAGCCCTGGGACAGGGGCGCATCAGCCCCAGCATTTT
>TRBD2|TRBJ2-1|-|TRBV10-3
CAIERDGGGGNEQFF
TGTGCCATCGAAAGGGACGGCGGCGGGGGCAATGAGCAGTTCTTC
>TRBD1|TRBJ2-7|-|TRBV6-1
CASSGQGVGEQYF
TGTGCCAGCAGTGGACAGGGGGTGGGCGAGCAGTACTTC
>TRBD2|TRBJ2-1|-|TRBV19
CATSGGHTSYNEQFF
TGTGCCACTAGCGGGGGACATACCTCCTACAATGAGCAGTTCTTC
>-|TRBJ2-6|-|TRBV9
CASSVVGISSGANVLTF
TGTGCCAGCAGCGTAGTAGGTATCAGCTCTGGGGCCAACGTCCTGACTTTC
>-|TRBJ1-1|-|TRBV30
CAWSVQGGEEAFF
TGTGCCTGGAGTGTACAGGGCGGCGAGGAAGCTTTCTTT
>TRBD1|TRBJ2-7|few|TRBV10-3
CAISETSGGGHEQYF
TGTGCCATCAGTGAGACGTCAGGGGGTGGGCACGAGCAGTACTTC
>-|TRBJ2-6|-|TRBV28
CATPVYSGANVLTF
TGTGCCACCCCCGTTTATTCTGGGGCCAACGTCCTGACTTTC
>TRBD1|TRBJ2-3|once|TRBV14
CASSHQTGRTDTQYF
TGTGCCAGCAGCCACCAGACAGGGCGCACAGATACGCAGTATTTT
>TRBD1|TRBJ1-6|once|TRBV18
CASSPAGTGASPLHF
TGTGCCAGCTCACCCGCCGGGACAGGGGCGTCACCCCTCCACTTT
>TRBD2|TRBJ2-2|-|TRBV9
CASSAGEGRSTGELFF
TGTGCCAGCAGCGCGGGGGAGGGCAGGTCCACCGGGGAGCTGTTTTTT
>TRBD1|TRBJ2-5|-|TRBV6-5
CASSPNRGLRETQYF
TGTGCCAGCAGTCCGAACAGGGGGCTACGGGAGACCCAGTACTTC
>-|TRBJ1-5|once|TRBV6-5
CASSRYSSNQPQHF
TGTGCCAGCAGCCGTTATTCGAGCAATCAGCCCCAGCATTTT
>TRBD1|TRBJ1-1|-|TRBV29-1
CSVRGQMNTEAFF
TGCAGCGTAAGGGGACAGATGAACACTGAAGCTTTCTTT
>TRBD1|TRBJ2-3|-|TRBV6-5
CASSPWDRLTDTQYF
TGTGCCAGCAGTCCGTGGGACAGGCTCACAGATACGCAGTATTTT
>TRBD1|TRBJ2-1|-|TRBV23-1
CASGPGQGANEQFF
TGCGCCAGCGGTCCGGGACAGGGGGCGAATGAGCAGTTCTTC
>TRBD1|TRBJ2-7|-|TRBV19
CASTQGQAYEQYF
TGTGCCAGTACCCAGGGACAGGCCTACGAGCAGTACTTC
>TRBD1|TRBJ1-5|-|TRBV6-5
CASSETGAPGPQHF
TGTGCCAGCAGTGAGACAGGGGCCCCAGGGCCCCAGCATTTT
>TRBD2|TRBJ2-3|few|TRBV5-6
CASSLKVRGGTDTQYF
TGTGCCAGCAGCTTGAAGGTACGGGGGGGCACAGATACGCAGTATTTT
>-|TRBJ1-2|-|TRBV7-2
CASSAGSLAGYTF
TGTGCCAGCAGCGCCGGGTCCCTTGCTGGCTACACCTTC
>-|TRBJ1-4|few|TRBV4-1
CASSQGINEKLFF
TGCGCCAGCAGCCAAGGGATTAATGAAAAACTGTTTTTT
>-|TRBJ1-4|-|TRBV5-1
CASSWAGGAFEKLFF
TGCGCCAGCAGCTGGGCCGGGGGGGCTTTCGAAAAACTGTTTTTT
>-|TRBJ1-5|-|TRBV2
CASSLGPGQQPQHF
TGTGCCAGCAGTTTAGGGCCAGGGCAGCAGCCCCAGCATTTT
>TRBD2|TRBJ2-5|-|TRBV6-1
CASSAAPSGQETQYF
TGTGCCAGCAGTGCGGCGCCTAGCGGACAAGAGACCCAGTACTTC
>TRBD1|TRBJ1-2|-|TRBV18
CASAAGTEYGYTF
TGTGCCAGCGCCGCCGGGACAGAATATGGCTACACCTTC
>TRBD1|TRBJ1-3|-|TRBV10-3
CAISGRDSASGNTIYF
TGTGCCATCAGTGGACGGGACAGTGCCTCTGGAAACACCATATATTTT
>TRBD1|TRBJ1-5|-|TRBV7-9
CASSYDRENQPQHF
TGTGCCAGCAGCTACGACAGGGAAAATCAGCCCCAGCATTTT
>-|TRBJ2-1|-|TRBV5-1
CASSLGTASYNEQFF
TGCGCCAGCAGCTTGGGGACAGCGTCCTACAATGAGCAGTTCTTC
>TRBD2|TRBJ2-5|-|TRBV13
CASSVLGGQETQYF
TGTGCCAGCAGCGTACTCGGGGGGCAAGAGACCCAGTACTTC
>TRBD1|TRBJ1-5|few|TRBV7-2
CASSRGTGTQPQHF
TGTGCCAGCAGCAGAGGGACAGGGACTCAGCCCCAGCATTTT
>TRBD1|TRBJ2-3|-|TRBV7-9
CASSLTGPSTDTQYF
TGTGCCAGCAGCTTGACAGGGCCTAGCACAGATACGCAGTATTTT
>TRBD2|TRBJ2-1|-|TRBV27
CASRGTSGRAVYNEQFF
TGTGCCAGCAGAGGGACTAGCGGGAGGGCCGTCTACAATGAGCAGTTCTTC
>-|TRBJ2-1|-|TRBV12-5
CASVPQNNEQFF
TGTGCTAGTGTGCCACAGAACAATGAGCAGTTCTTC
>-|TRBJ2-1|few|TRBV11-2
CASSLGQGSYNEQFF
TGTGCCAGCAGCTTGGGGCAGGGTTCCTACAATGAGCAGTTCTTC
>-|TRBJ2-3|-|TRBV5-1
CASSAGYGAAATDTQYF
TGCGCCAGCAGCGCGGGGTACGGGGCGGCGGCCACAGATACGCAGTATTTT